This T cell receptor beta chain appears in the sequencing data of a study of blood T cell repertoires in COVID-19. V dropped 3 bases and J dropped 2 bases, with 17 bases sitting between them. The V gene's germline CDR1 is LNHDA and CDR2 SQIVND (reference sequence). This CDR3 has 17 residues. Data came from immunoSEQ multiplex PCR; TCRdb stores just in-frame clones and leaves some out. Here the sample spans about 260,000 clones, 84% being singletons. The chain recombines TRBV19 with TRBJ1-5; D perhaps matches TRBD1 (5 bases). This sequence was found in a middle-aged woman who had recovered from COVID-19. The specimen sequenced was peripheral blood. CDR3 amino acids: CASSMDWGGKGNQPQHF. CDR3 in DNA: TGTGCCAGTAGTATGGATTGGGGGGGAAAGGGCAATCAGCCCCAGCATTTT.